These T cell receptor beta chains were read from a single sample in a study of regulatory T cells in long-lasting Graves disease. MiXCR, applied by TCRdb to the multiplex PCR reads, yields one record per CDR3 protein. The sample lists about 460,000 distinct CDR3 sequences; 20% to 25% were seen once. The sample here was peripheral blood mononuclear cells (PBMCs), taken when the disease was refractory, from a patient treated with antithyroid drugs. The receptors stem from a female donor with Graves disease. Each CDR3 is given with its conserved first and last residue. D genes are given only for firm matches. The size entry is marked missing in some rows and otherwise reads once, few, many or a size class.

j_call clone_size v_call d_call cdr3_aa cdr3_nt
TRBJ1-1 many TRBV28 - CASIYQMNTEAFF TGTGCTTCGATTTATCAGATGAACACTGAAGCTTTCTTT
TRBJ1-4 few TRBV5-5 - CASFGTATNEKLFF TGTGCCAGCTTCGGGACTGCAACTAATGAAAAACTGTTTTTT
TRBJ2-2 - TRBV6-2/TRBV6-3 TRBD1 CAVVGTENTGELFF TGTGCCGTAGTCGGGACAGAGAACACCGGGGAGCTGTTTTTT
TRBJ1-1 many TRBV28 - CAGTMNTEAFF TGTGCCGGTACGATGAACACTGAAGCTTTCTTT
TRBJ1-1 few TRBV19 - CASRRKGPRGTEAFF TGTGCCAGTAGACGAAAGGGACCTCGGGGCACTGAAGCTTTCTTT
TRBJ1-2 many TRBV6-5 - CASSYTSNYGYTF TGTGCCAGCAGTTACACTTCTAACTATGGCTACACCTTC
TRBJ1-5 - TRBV6-1 - CASSAAGVSQPQHF TGTGCCAGCAGTGCCGCAGGGGTAAGTCAGCCCCAGCATTTT
TRBJ2-7 many TRBV7-8 TRBD2 CASSSPGLAGGRNNEQYF TGTGCCAGCAGCTCACCGGGACTAGCGGGAGGGAGGAACAACGAGCAGTACTTC
TRBJ1-3 few TRBV7-2 - CASSLNRAYSGNTIYF TGTGCCAGCAGCTTAAATCGGGCTTACTCTGGAAACACCATATATTTT
TRBJ2-7 many TRBV7-9 - CASSLLSQKDEQYF TGTGCCAGCAGCTTACTATCCCAAAAAGACGAGCAGTACTTC
TRBJ2-7 many TRBV10-3 - CAIGAGYEQYF TGTGCCATCGGGGCAGGGTACGAGCAGTACTTC
TRBJ1-1 many TRBV29-1 - CSLAPTGNTEAFF TGCAGCCTCGCTCCGACAGGGAACACTGAAGCTTTCTTT
TRBJ1-1 - TRBV15 - CATSRSGAEAFF TGTGCCACCAGCAGATCTGGGGCTGAAGCTTTCTTT
TRBJ2-7 few TRBV12-3/TRBV12-4 TRBD1 CASSLHRGNRNEQYF TGTGCCAGCAGTCTCCACAGGGGAAATCGGAACGAGCAGTACTTC
TRBJ1-5 many TRBV20-1 TRBD1 CSAIGQDNQPQHF TGCAGTGCTATCGGACAGGACAATCAGCCCCAGCATTTT
TRBJ1-2 many TRBV28 - CASRAAGTNYGYTF TGTGCCAGCAGAGCAGCAGGGACTAACTATGGCTACACCTTC
TRBJ2-7 many TRBV28 TRBD2 CASSSLLGSGIFEVFVGEQYF TGTGCCAGCAGTTCCCTTTTGGGTAGCGGGATCTTCGAAGTTTTTGTAGGCGAGCAGTACTTC
TRBJ2-7 few TRBV20-1 TRBD2 CSARDDGRAWDEQYF TGCAGTGCTAGAGATGACGGGAGGGCCTGGGACGAGCAGTACTTC
TRBJ2-3 once TRBV7-9 TRBD2 CASSKGETSGRAGTDTQYF TGTGCCAGCAGCAAAGGCGAGACTAGCGGGAGGGCCGGTACAGATACGCAGTATTTT
TRBJ1-1 many TRBV2 - CASSVYTEAFF TGTGCCAGCAGCGTATACACTGAAGCTTTCTTT
TRBJ1-1 few TRBV27 TRBD1 CASYNRGQGYTEAFF TGTGCCAGCTATAACAGGGGGCAGGGGTACACTGAAGCTTTCTTT
TRBJ1-4 many TRBV29-1 - CSVDTQGDEKLFF TGCAGCGTTGACACCCAGGGCGATGAAAAACTGTTTTTT
TRBJ2-5 few TRBV5-1 - CASSPRTDGETQYF TGCGCCAGCAGCCCTCGGACTGACGGGGAGACCCAGTACTTC
TRBJ2-5 many TRBV11-2 - CASSSHIGQGLQTQYF TGTGCCAGCAGCTCCCACATAGGGCAGGGGTTACAGACCCAGTACTTC
TRBJ1-4 - TRBV6-6 - CASSYSDGAEKLFF TGTGCCAGCAGTTACTCGGATGGAGCGGAGAAACTGTTTTTT
TRBJ1-5 many TRBV28 - CASSTPTDPGPQHF TGTGCCAGCAGTACGCCAACCGATCCCGGGCCCCAGCATTTT
TRBJ1-1 few TRBV6-5 - CASSYSVGAVNTEAFF TGTGCCAGCAGTTACTCGGTAGGGGCGGTGAACACTGAAGCTTTCTTT
TRBJ2-5 many TRBV12-3/TRBV12-4 - CASMTTAQETQYF TGTGCCAGCATGACGACAGCACAAGAGACCCAGTACTTC
TRBJ2-7 - TRBV13 TRBD2 CASSPLGREASYEQYF TGTGCCAGCAGCCCCCTCGGGCGGGAGGCGTCCTACGAGCAGTACTTC
TRBJ2-7 - TRBV13 TRBD2 CASSTEGLAGGSSYEQYF TGTGCCAGCAGCACCGAGGGACTAGCGGGAGGTTCATCCTACGAGCAGTACTTC
TRBJ2-7 few TRBV9 TRBD1 CASPEDRERGEQYF TGTGCCAGCCCCGAGGACAGGGAGAGGGGCGAGCAGTACTTC
TRBJ2-6 many TRBV30 TRBD1 CAWATGNSGANVLTF TGTGCCTGGGCGACAGGGAACTCTGGGGCCAACGTCCTGACTTTC
TRBJ1-1 - TRBV18 - CASSPLYQGNTEAFF TGTGCCAGCTCACCACTTTATCAGGGGAACACTGAAGCTTTCTTT
TRBJ2-3 - TRBV30 TRBD1 CVWDGQVSTDTQYF TGTGTCTGGGATGGACAGGTTAGCACAGATACGCAGTATTTT
TRBJ2-3 - TRBV28 - CASTRFSEGTYTQYF TGTGCCAGCACGAGATTCTCGGAGGGGACATATACGCAGTATTTT
TRBJ1-1 many TRBV12-3/TRBV12-4 - CASSQIGGQAFF TGTGCCAGCAGTCAAATCGGGGGGCAAGCTTTCTTT
TRBJ2-7 many TRBV6-1 - CASSTNPYEQYF TGTGCCAGCAGTACAAACCCCTACGAGCAGTACTTC
TRBJ1-2 many TRBV3-1 TRBD1 CASSQDWDSNTGYTF TGTGCCAGCAGCCAAGATTGGGACAGCAACACGGGCTACACCTTC
TRBJ1-2 - TRBV7-9 - CASSSSLGYTF TGTGCCAGCAGCTCCTCCTTGGGCTACACCTTC
TRBJ2-7 few TRBV10-2 - CASSETSLEVYEQYF TGCGCCAGCAGTGAGACGTCGCTAGAGGTCTACGAGCAGTACTTC
TRBJ2-3 - TRBV5-1 - CASSSDWGGTQYF TGCGCCAGCAGCTCCGATTGGGGCGGGACGCAGTATTTT
TRBJ1-1 many TRBV27 TRBD1 CASSFYRGRAEAFF TGTGCCAGCAGTTTTTACAGGGGGCGAGCTGAAGCTTTCTTT
TRBJ2-2 many TRBV12-3/TRBV12-4 - CASSFEGESGELFF TGTGCCAGCAGTTTCGAGGGGGAGTCCGGGGAGCTGTTTTTT
TRBJ1-1 many TRBV5-4 - CASSLAAANTEAFF TGTGCCAGCAGCTTGGCGGCAGCGAACACTGAAGCTTTCTTT
TRBJ2-2 - TRBV7-2 TRBD2 CASEWTSGSSGELFF TGTGCCAGCGAATGGACTAGCGGGAGTAGTGGGGAGCTGTTTTTT